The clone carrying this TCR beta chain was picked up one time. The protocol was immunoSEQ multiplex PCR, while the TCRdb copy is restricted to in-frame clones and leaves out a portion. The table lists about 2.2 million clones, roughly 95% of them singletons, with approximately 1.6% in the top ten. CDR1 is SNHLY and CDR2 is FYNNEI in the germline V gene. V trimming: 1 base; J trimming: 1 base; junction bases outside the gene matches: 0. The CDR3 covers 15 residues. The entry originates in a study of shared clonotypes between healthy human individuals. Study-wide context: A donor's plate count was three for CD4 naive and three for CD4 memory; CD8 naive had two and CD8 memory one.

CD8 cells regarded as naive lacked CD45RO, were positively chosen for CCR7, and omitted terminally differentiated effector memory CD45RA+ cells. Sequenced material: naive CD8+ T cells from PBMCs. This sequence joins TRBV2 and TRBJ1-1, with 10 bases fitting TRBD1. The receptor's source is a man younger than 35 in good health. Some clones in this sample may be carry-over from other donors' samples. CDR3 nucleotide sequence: TGTGCCAGCAGTGAAGGGACAGGGGGGAACACTGAAGCTTTCTTT. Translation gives CASSEGTGGNTEAFF.